Listed below are T cell receptor beta chains from one sample, sequenced in a study of blood T cell repertoires in COVID-19. Repertoires were generated with immunoSEQ multiplex PCR, while TCRdb's copy carries only in-frame clones and drops some. The sample lists approximately 260,000 clones, approximately 78% occurring once. Sequencing input: peripheral blood. The receptors were gathered from a woman aged 60-75 years with active or convalescent COVID-19. Both conserved end residues are part of each CDR3. D genes are given only for firm matches. Some rows mark clone size as missing; the rest say once, few, many or name a class of expanded clone.

cdr3_nt cdr3_aa clone_size v_call d_call cdr3_length j_call
TGTGCCAGCAGTTGGGGCGGTTTAGTTGAAAAACTGTTTTTT CASSWGGLVEKLFF once TRBV5-6 NA 14 TRBJ1-4
TGTGCCTGGAGTGTTGACCGGTCCGGGTCGGGTCAGCCCCAGCATTTT CAWSVDRSGSGQPQHF NA TRBV30 NA 16 TRBJ1-5
TGTGCCAGCAGCCCCCTTCCCGAGGGCTCTGGAAACACCATATATTTT CASSPLPEGSGNTIYF once TRBV7-6 NA 16 TRBJ1-3
TGTGCCACCAGCAGAGAATATGCGGGGTTCGAAGCTTTCTTT CATSREYAGFEAFF few TRBV15 NA 14 TRBJ1-1
TGTGCCAGCAGCTTGAGGGGCCCTGGGGCCAACGTCCTGACTTTC CASSLRGPGANVLTF NA TRBV5-8 NA 15 TRBJ2-6
TGTGCCAGCAGCTTAGGGGGGGTCTATGGCTACACCTTC CASSLGGVYGYTF NA TRBV7-2 NA 13 TRBJ1-2
TGCAGCGTCGAGGGTGGGCAGGGCACAGATACGCAGTATTTT CSVEGGQGTDTQYF NA TRBV29-1 NA 14 TRBJ2-3
TGTGCCAGTAGTAGAGGACAGGGTAGTCCCCTTGGCTACACCTTC CASSRGQGSPLGYTF NA TRBV19 TRBD1 15 TRBJ1-2
TGTGCCAGCAGTTTACCAGGGAGGACTTCGGCCAAAAACATTCAGTACTTC CASSLPGRTSAKNIQYF once TRBV6-2/TRBV6-3 NA 17 TRBJ2-4
TGTGCCACCAGCAGAGAACGGTCACCCCTCCACTTT CATSRERSPLHF NA TRBV15 NA 12 TRBJ1-6
TGTGCCAGCAGCCCACCTGGACTAGCGGGGGGGAATGAGCAGTTCTTC CASSPPGLAGGNEQFF NA TRBV7-2 TRBD2 16 TRBJ2-1
TGCGCCAGCAGCTTGGGGACAGGAGAACGGGCTTCTGGAAACACCATATATTTT CASSLGTGERASGNTIYF NA TRBV5-1 TRBD1 18 TRBJ1-3
TGTGCCAGCAGTGGGGCGGGGGGGAAAGAGACCCAGTACTTC CASSGAGGKETQYF NA TRBV2 TRBD2 14 TRBJ2-5
TGTGCCAGCTCTCAGGGCGAAAATGAAAAACTGTTTTTT CASSQGENEKLFF few TRBV18 NA 13 TRBJ1-4
TGTGCCAGCAGTTACGACAGGGGCAATCAGCCCCAGCATTTT CASSYDRGNQPQHF NA TRBV6-6 TRBD1 14 TRBJ1-5
TGTGCCATCAGCCTTGAACCGGGACAGGGTAATTCACCCCTCCACTTT CAISLEPGQGNSPLHF NA TRBV10-3 TRBD1 16 TRBJ1-6
TGTGCCAGCAGCCGGGACACTGAAGGCAATCAGCCCCAGCATTTT CASSRDTEGNQPQHF NA TRBV27 NA 15 TRBJ1-5
TGTGCCAGCAGTTCTACAGGGACGAATACGCAGTATTTT CASSSTGTNTQYF NA TRBV27 NA 13 TRBJ2-3
TGCGCCAGCAGGCGATCAGGGGCAACTAATGAAAAACTGTTTTTT CASRRSGATNEKLFF NA TRBV4-3 NA 15 TRBJ1-4
TGTGCCAGCAGTGTCTCTGGGACTAGGCAAGAGACCCAGTACTTC CASSVSGTRQETQYF NA TRBV2 TRBD2 15 TRBJ2-5
TGTGCCAGCAGCCCAAGACTAGCGGGGGGCACAGATACGCAGTATTTT CASSPRLAGGTDTQYF NA TRBV7-2 TRBD2 16 TRBJ2-3
TGTGCCAGCAGTCGGTATAGCGGGGCGGGTTACGAGCAGTACTTC CASSRYSGAGYEQYF NA TRBV2 TRBD2 15 TRBJ2-7
TGTGCCAGCTCACCATTTTCCGACTATCAAGAGACCCAGTACTTC CASSPFSDYQETQYF NA TRBV18 NA 15 TRBJ2-5
TGTGCCAGCAGTTACGAACCTTCTAGGGGCTACACCTTC CASSYEPSRGYTF NA TRBV6-6 NA 13 TRBJ1-2
TGTGCCAGCAGCCGCGGGACTAGCGGACGAGAGACCCAGTACTTC CASSRGTSGRETQYF few TRBV7-2 TRBD2 15 TRBJ2-5
TGTGCCAGCAGCTTTGGGGACAGGGAACCTGGAAACACCATATATTTT CASSFGDREPGNTIYF NA TRBV21-1 NA 16 TRBJ1-3
TGTGCCAGCAGCGAGAAGGACAGCCGTGGCTACACCTTC CASSEKDSRGYTF few TRBV5-6 NA 13 TRBJ1-2
TGTGCCAGCAGAGAGGCGTACGAGCGAGGTTCCCAGTACTTC CASREAYERGSQYF NA TRBV7-2 NA 14 TRBJ2-5
TGTGCCAGCAGCCCCGTGGGGGGGGATGGCTACACCTTC CASSPVGGDGYTF NA TRBV7-2 NA 13 TRBJ1-2
TGTGCCAGCAGCCCCACCTCAGACAGGGGCTATGGCTACACCTTC CASSPTSDRGYGYTF NA TRBV4-2 TRBD1 15 TRBJ1-2
TGTGCCAGCGGGGGGAGAGACAGGGTCGAGCAGTACTTC CASGGRDRVEQYF NA TRBV6-5 NA 13 TRBJ2-7
TGTGCCTGGACCTCAGGGACAGGGCATCAGCCCCAGCATTTT CAWTSGTGHQPQHF NA TRBV30 TRBD1 14 TRBJ1-5
TGTGCCAGCAGCTTAGTAGGGGCCACTGAAGCTTTCTTT CASSLVGATEAFF NA TRBV7-9 NA 13 TRBJ1-1
TGTGCCAGCAGCCCAAGACAGTATGAAAAACTGTTTTTT CASSPRQYEKLFF NA TRBV7-2 NA 13 TRBJ1-4
TGTGCCAGCAGCTTGCGGGATACCGGGGAGCTGTTTTTT CASSLRDTGELFF NA TRBV7-6 NA 13 TRBJ2-2
TGTGCCAGCAGTTTCACAGGGGGGAAGGACTATGGCTACACCTTC CASSFTGGKDYGYTF NA TRBV28 TRBD1 15 TRBJ1-2
TGTGCCAGCAGCTATAGCGGGGGAGGTGAGCAGTTCTTC CASSYSGGGEQFF NA TRBV5-4 TRBD2 13 TRBJ2-1
TGTGCCAGCAGTCAGATTCATCAGCCCCAGCATTTT CASSQIHQPQHF once TRBV28 NA 12 TRBJ1-5
TGCACCAGCAGCCACTCCACTAGCAAGGATACGCAGTATTTT CTSSHSTSKDTQYF NA TRBV1 NA 14 TRBJ2-3
TGTGCCAGCAGCTTAAACGCACGAGGGAGGGGTAATGAAAAACTGTTTTTT CASSLNARGRGNEKLFF NA TRBV7-2 NA 17 TRBJ1-4
TGCAGCGTTGTAACTGGGTTCAGGGGGGCCTACGAGCAGTACTTC CSVVTGFRGAYEQYF NA TRBV29-1 NA 15 TRBJ2-7
TGTGCCAGCAGTCTTACAGACTCCTACGAGCAGTACTTC CASSLTDSYEQYF NA TRBV6-5 NA 13 TRBJ2-7
TGTGCCAGCAGCTTAACAGAATATGGCTACACCTTC CASSLTEYGYTF NA TRBV7-9 NA 12 TRBJ1-2
TGTGCCAGCAGCTTAACAGGGGGCACTGAAGCTTTCTTT CASSLTGGTEAFF once TRBV7-3 NA 13 TRBJ1-1
TGTGCCAGCTCACCACTTCAGGGGGCGGACACTGAAGCTTTCTTT CASSPLQGADTEAFF NA TRBV18 TRBD1 15 TRBJ1-1
TGTGCCAGCAGCATTGGGGGGACTATGTCTTCCTACGAGCAGTACTTC CASSIGGTMSSYEQYF few TRBV5-4 TRBD2 16 TRBJ2-7